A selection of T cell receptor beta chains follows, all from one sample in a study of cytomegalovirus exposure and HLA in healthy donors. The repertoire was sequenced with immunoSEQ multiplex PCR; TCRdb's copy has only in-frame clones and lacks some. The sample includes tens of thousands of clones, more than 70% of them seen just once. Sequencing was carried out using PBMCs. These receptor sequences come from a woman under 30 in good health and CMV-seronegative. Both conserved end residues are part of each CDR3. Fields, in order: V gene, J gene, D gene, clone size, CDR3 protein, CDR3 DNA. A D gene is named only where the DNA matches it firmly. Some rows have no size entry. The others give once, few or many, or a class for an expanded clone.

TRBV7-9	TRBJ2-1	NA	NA	CASSSRGSGTYNEQFF	TGTGCCAGCAGCTCCCGTGGTAGCGGTACCTACAATGAGCAGTTCTTC
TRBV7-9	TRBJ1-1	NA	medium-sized	CASSFPDRTNTEAFF	TGTGCCAGCAGCTTTCCCGACAGGACTAACACTGAAGCTTTCTTT
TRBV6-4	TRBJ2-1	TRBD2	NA	CASSPLAGGHSEQFF	TGTGCCAGCAGCCCCCTAGCGGGGGGGCATAGTGAGCAGTTCTTC
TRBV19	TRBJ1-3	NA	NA	CASSNKVGEETVLSSGNTIYF	TGTGCCAGTAGTAACAAGGTCGGGGAGGAGACAGTATTGAGCTCTGGAAACACCATATATTTT
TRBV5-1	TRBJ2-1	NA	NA	CASSLHNDNEQFF	TGCGCCAGCAGCTTACACAATGACAATGAGCAGTTCTTC
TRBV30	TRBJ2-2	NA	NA	CACKTQGSGELFF	TGTGCCTGTAAAACACAGGGTTCCGGGGAGCTGTTTTTT
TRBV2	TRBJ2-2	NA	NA	CASSEAGLSGGELFF	TGTGCCAGCAGTGAAGCAGGACTATCTGGCGGGGAGCTGTTTTTT
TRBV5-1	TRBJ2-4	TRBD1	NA	CASSPGTGGDIQYF	TGCGCCAGCAGCCCGGGGACAGGGGGGGACATTCAGTACTTC
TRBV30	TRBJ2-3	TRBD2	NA	CAWSVLGGGTDTQYF	TGTGCCTGGAGTGTACTTGGCGGGGGGACAGATACGCAGTATTTT
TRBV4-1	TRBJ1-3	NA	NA	CASSQDPGLYPASGNTIYF	TGCGCCAGCAGCCAAGATCCGGGTCTGTACCCCGCCTCTGGAAACACCATATATTTT
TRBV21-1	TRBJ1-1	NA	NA	CASSNGAGGATTEAFF	TGTGCCAGCAGCAATGGCGCAGGGGGCGCGACAACTGAAGCTTTCTTT
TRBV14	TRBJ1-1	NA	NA	CASNPWEDQNTEAFF	TGTGCCAGCAACCCTTGGGAGGATCAGAACACTGAAGCTTTCTTT
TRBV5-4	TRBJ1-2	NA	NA	CASSQAGQAINYGYTF	TGTGCCAGCAGCCAAGCGGGTCAGGCTATAAACTATGGCTACACCTTC
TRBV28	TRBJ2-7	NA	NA	CASSLYPGEQYF	TGTGCCAGCAGTCTTTACCCAGGGGAGCAGTACTTC
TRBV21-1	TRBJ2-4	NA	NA	CASSKIGTDHKNIQYF	TGTGCCAGCAGCAAAATCGGGACTGACCACAAAAACATTCAGTACTTC
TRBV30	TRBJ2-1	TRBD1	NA	CAWSVGDRGFF	TGTGCCTGGAGTGTAGGCGACAGGGGATTCTTC
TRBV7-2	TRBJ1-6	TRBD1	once	CASSLVVTGAYNSPLHF	TGTGCCAGCAGCTTAGTCGTCACAGGGGCCTATAATTCACCCCTCCACTTT
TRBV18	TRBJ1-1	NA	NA	CASSPSGGTEAFF	TGTGCCAGCTCACCATCGGGGGGCACTGAAGCTTTCTTT
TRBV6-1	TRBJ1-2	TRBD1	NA	CASDNRDSYGYTF	TGTGCCAGCGACAACCGGGACAGCTATGGCTACACCTTC
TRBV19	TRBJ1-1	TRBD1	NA	CASRDRDTEAFF	TGTGCCAGTAGGGACAGGGACACTGAAGCTTTCTTT
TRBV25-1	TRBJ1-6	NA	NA	CASSVTGHNSPLHF	TGTGCCAGCAGTGTAACAGGGCATAATTCACCCCTCCACTTT
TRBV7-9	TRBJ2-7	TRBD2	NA	CASSPQREPGYEQYF	TGTGCCAGCAGCCCCCAGCGGGAGCCGGGCTACGAGCAGTACTTC
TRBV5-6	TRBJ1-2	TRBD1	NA	CASSLEQGARGYGYTF	TGTGCCAGCAGCCTCGAACAGGGGGCGCGCGGCTATGGCTACACCTTC
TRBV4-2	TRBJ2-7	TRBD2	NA	CASSQTAGGPREQYF	TGTGCCAGCAGCCAAACCGCGGGGGGGCCAAGGGAGCAGTACTTC
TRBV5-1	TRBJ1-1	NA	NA	CASSQGPRAEAFF	TGCGCCAGCTCACAGGGTCCGAGAGCTGAAGCTTTCTTT
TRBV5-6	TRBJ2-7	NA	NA	CASSLSGQGNYEQYF	TGTGCCAGCAGCTTGTCGGGGCAGGGGAACTACGAGCAGTACTTC
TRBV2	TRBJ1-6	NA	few	CASLGAQGVGSPLHF	TGTGCCAGCTTGGGGGCTCAAGGTGTTGGTTCACCCCTCCACTTT
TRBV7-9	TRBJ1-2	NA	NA	CASSDPTPNYGYTF	TGTGCCAGCAGCGACCCGACACCCAACTATGGCTACACCTTC
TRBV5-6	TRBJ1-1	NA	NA	CASSLDDMNTEAFF	TGTGCCAGCAGCTTGGACGACATGAACACTGAAGCTTTCTTT
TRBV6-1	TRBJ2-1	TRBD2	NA	CASSEGTSGSNEQFF	TGTGCCAGCAGTGAAGGGACTAGCGGGAGTAATGAGCAGTTCTTC
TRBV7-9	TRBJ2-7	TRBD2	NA	CASSRLAGDGEQYF	TGTGCCAGCAGCCGGCTAGCGGGAGACGGCGAGCAGTACTTC
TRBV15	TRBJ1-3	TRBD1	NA	CATSLTGTSGNTIYF	TGTGCCACCAGCCTGACAGGGACCTCTGGAAACACCATATATTTT
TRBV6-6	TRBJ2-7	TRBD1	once	CASSYSIDRGHEQYF	TGTGCCAGCAGTTACTCCATTGACAGGGGGCACGAGCAGTACTTC
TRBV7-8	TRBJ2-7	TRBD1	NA	CASSLGRDRGSSEQYF	TGTGCCAGCAGCTTGGGCCGGGACAGGGGTTCCAGCGAGCAGTACTTC
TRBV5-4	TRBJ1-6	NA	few	CASSYRDMASPLHF	TGTGCCAGCAGCTACCGGGACATGGCTTCACCCCTCCACTTT
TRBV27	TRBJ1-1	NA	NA	CASSLNGGTEAFF	TGTGCCAGCAGCCTGAACGGGGGCACTGAAGCTTTCTTT
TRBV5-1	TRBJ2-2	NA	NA	CASSLVPTSGYGELFF	TGCGCCAGCAGCTTGGTGCCCACTAGTGGGTACGGGGAGCTGTTTTTT
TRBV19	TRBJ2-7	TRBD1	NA	CASSVRQGTPHEQYF	TGTGCCAGTAGTGTGCGACAGGGGACTCCCCACGAGCAGTACTTC
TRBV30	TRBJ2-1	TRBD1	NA	CAWSPYLSGQGNPFF	TGTGCCTGGAGTCCCTACCTCAGTGGACAGGGAAATCCGTTCTTC
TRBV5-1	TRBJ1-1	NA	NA	CASKEASEAFF	TGCGCCAGCAAAGAGGCGTCTGAAGCTTTCTTT
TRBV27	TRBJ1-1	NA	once	CASRGGGAEAFF	TGTGCCAGCAGAGGTGGGGGGGCTGAAGCTTTCTTT
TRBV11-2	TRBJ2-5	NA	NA	CASSFATQETQYF	TGTGCCAGCAGCTTCGCTACCCAAGAGACCCAGTACTTC
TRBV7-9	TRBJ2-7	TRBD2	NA	CASSLVAGGILHEQYF	TGTGCCAGCAGCTTAGTTGCGGGAGGGATACTCCACGAGCAGTACTTC
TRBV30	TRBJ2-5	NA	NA	CAWGRGVSGETQYF	TGTGCCTGGGGGAGGGGGGTTTCAGGTGAGACCCAGTACTTC
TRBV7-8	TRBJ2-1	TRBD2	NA	CASSLKRGLAGGLGSYNEQFF	TGTGCCAGCAGCTTAAAACGCGGACTAGCGGGAGGGTTGGGATCCTACAATGAGCAGTTCTTC
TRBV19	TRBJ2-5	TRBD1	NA	CATSSRGQETQYF	TGTGCCACCTCATCCAGGGGGCAAGAGACCCAGTACTTC
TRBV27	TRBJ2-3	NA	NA	CASSQTATRRRGDTQYF	TGTGCCAGCAGTCAAACCGCCACAAGGCGGCGGGGAGATACGCAGTATTTT
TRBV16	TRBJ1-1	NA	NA	CASSQTNFAAEAFF	TGTGCCAGCAGCCAAACGAACTTCGCTGCTGAAGCTTTCTTT
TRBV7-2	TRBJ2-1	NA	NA	CASSNPDTYNEQFF	TGTGCCAGCAGCAACCCCGACACCTACAATGAGCAGTTCTTC
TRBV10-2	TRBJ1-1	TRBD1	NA	CATQGQANTEAFF	TGCGCCACCCAGGGACAGGCGAACACTGAAGCTTTCTTT
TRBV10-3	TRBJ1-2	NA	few	CAISERADSNGYTF	TGTGCCATCAGTGAGAGGGCGGACAGTAATGGCTACACCTTC
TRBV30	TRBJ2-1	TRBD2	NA	CAWSWGGRYNEQFF	TGTGCCTGGAGTTGGGGGGGACGTTACAATGAGCAGTTCTTC
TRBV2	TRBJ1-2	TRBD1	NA	CASIRPGGDNYGYTF	TGTGCCAGCATACGTCCAGGGGGTGATAACTATGGCTACACCTTC
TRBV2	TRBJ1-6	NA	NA	CASRPTGYASPLHF	TGTGCCAGCAGACCCACAGGGTATGCTTCACCCCTCCACTTT
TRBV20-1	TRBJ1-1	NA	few	CRPQGPEAFF	TGCAGGCCACAGGGTCCTGAAGCTTTCTTT